These 25 T cell receptor beta chains came from one sample sequenced in a study of shared clonotypes between healthy human individuals. TCRdb's table, derived via immunoSEQ multiplex PCR, lists solely in-frame clones and lacks some. The sample records over a million clones, roughly 96% being singletons. The sequencing sample was made of naive CD4+ T cells sorted from blood. As for subset: CD45RA+ positively selected. All receptors come from a man in his thirties or forties in good health.

The V gene is TRBV6-5, the J gene TRBJ2-7; 11 nucleotides agree with TRBD1. V lost 5 bases to trimming and J lost 7 bases; unmatched junction nucleotides: 7. The CDR3 length is 14 residues. Per the germline V gene, CDR1 is MNHEY and CDR2 is SVGAGI. The CDR3 loop reads CASSRTGGSGEQYF. The CDR3, as DNA: TGTGCCAGCAGTCGGACAGGGGGCTCAGGTGAGCAGTACTTC.

The CDR3 protein is CASSCRKPRQGHGNTIYF. In DNA, the CDR3 is TGTGCCAGCAGCTGCCGTAAACCCCGACAGGGCCATGGAAACACCATATATTTT. The V and J genes are TRBV7-4 and TRBJ1-3, with 7 positions matching TRBD1. Germline V CDR1 and CDR2: SGHVT, SQSDAQ. This CDR3 has 18 amino acids. V dropped 4 bases and J dropped 3; count of bases not matched to a gene: 15.

The chain has TRBV9 and TRBJ2-2, with D unresolved. The germline V gene encodes CDR1 SGDLS and CDR2 YYNGEE. The CDR3 covers 12 residues. Trimming removed 3 bases at V and 7 bases at J, with 7 bases between. The DNA for the CDR3 is TGTGCCAGCAGCGCCCGAGGCGGGGAGCTGTTTTTT. Its protein is CASSARGGELFF.

The chain recombines TRBV9 with TRBJ2-1; D possibly uses TRBD1 or TRBD2 (5 bases each). The germline V gene encodes CDR1 SGDLS and CDR2 YYNGEE. The CDR3 spans 15 residues. V gave up 2 bases and J gave up 4 bases, with 13 bases separating them. The CDR3 protein is CASSVQGVRYNEQFF. Written as DNA, the CDR3 is TGTGCCAGCAGCGTGCAGGGAGTGAGGTACAATGAGCAGTTCTTC.

The chain links TRBV5-1 to TRBJ2-3; 8 nucleotides line up with TRBD1. The germline V gene has CDR1 SGHRS and CDR2 YFSETQ. This CDR3 contains 15 residues. The V gene end was trimmed by 4 bases and the J gene end by 0 bases; junction bases not matched to a gene: 4. CDR3 loop: CASSVTGASTDTQYF. CDR3 DNA: TGCGCCAGCAGCGTGACAGGGGCTAGCACAGATACGCAGTATTTT. Variable domain in full (rest from reference TRBV5-1 and TRBJ2-3): KAGVTQTPRYLIKTRGQQVTLSCSPISGHRSVSWYQQTPGQGLQFLFEYFSETQRNKGNFPGRFSGRQFSNSRSEMNVSTLELGDSALYLCASSVTGASTDTQYFGPGTRLTVL.

The rearrangement joins TRBV28 to TRBJ2-4; 9 nucleotides agree with TRBD1. Germline V CDR1 and CDR2: MDHEN, SYDVKM. The CDR3 has 16 residues. Unmatched junction bases numbered 5, after V lost 5 bases and J lost 0 bases. The DNA of the CDR3 is TGTGCCAGCAGTCCCCCGGGACAGGGAGCCAAAAACATTCAGTACTTC. This sequence encodes CASSPPGQGAKNIQYF.

The CDR3 spells CASSLPQPRGTQYF. Here the CDR3 DNA reads TGTGCCAGCAGCTTGCCCCAACCCCGGGGTACGCAGTATTTT. This chain connects TRBV7-9 to TRBJ2-3, with D possibly matching TRBD2 (5 bases). Germline V gives CDR1 SEHNR, CDR2 FQNEAQ (reference sequence). The CDR3 consists of 14 residues. Trimming took off 3 bases at V and 8 bases at J, with 15 bases between the two ends.

The gene calls are TRBV19 and TRBJ1-5; D is unresolved. The germline V and J ends were trimmed by 7 bases and 0 bases, with 7 bases remaining between them. This CDR3 contains 13 residues. Germline V CDR1 and CDR2: LNHDA, SQIVND (reference sequence). The CDR3 region is CASTSYSNQPQHF. The CDR3 bases are TGTGCCAGTACCTCTTATAGCAATCAGCCCCAGCATTTT.

This sequence joins TRBV6-1 and TRBJ2-7; TRBD2 might be the D (6 bases). The CDR3 has 16 amino acids. V lost 4 bases to trimming and J lost 1 base, with 17 bases between them. Germline CDR1 is MNHNS and CDR2 is SASEGT. This chain's CDR3 is CASSVELAGGSYEQYF. In DNA form, the CDR3 reads TGTGCCAGCAGTGTAGAACTAGCTGGCGGTTCCTACGAGCAGTACTTC.

The chain has TRBV5-1 and TRBJ2-5; D is undetermined. The CDR3 runs 15 residues. CDR1 is SGHRS and CDR2 is YFSETQ in the germline V gene. V lost 1 base, J lost 1 base, and 11 bases lay in between. The CDR3 DNA follows: TGCGCCAGCAGCTTGCTCCGGGCAGTCCAAGAGACCCAGTACTTC. Residues: CASSLLRAVQETQYF.

CDR3 in amino acids: CATTTGAGNTIYF. Here the CDR3 DNA reads TGTGCCACAACCACAGGGGCTGGAAACACCATATATTTT. This chain uses TRBV10-3 with TRBJ1-3; TRBD1 aligns across 7 bases. This CDR3 is built from 13 residues. V lost 10 bases, J lost 2 bases, and 5 bases stayed unmatched. Germline V lookup: CDR1 ENHRY, CDR2 SYGVKD.

The V gene is TRBV9, the J gene TRBJ1-3; 9 bases match TRBD1. The germline V gene encodes CDR1 SGDLS and CDR2 YYNGEE. The CDR3 has 15 residues. With 1 base clipped from V and 4 bases from J, the junction kept 3 bases outside the gene matches. In DNA, the CDR3 is TGTGCCAGCAGCGTAACCGACAGGGGGGGAAACACCATATATTTT. It is translated as CASSVTDRGGNTIYF.

This sequence joins TRBV7-2 and TRBJ2-1; 7 positions agree with TRBD1. Losses at the gene ends were 1 base for V and 7 bases for J; bases not matched to a gene: 7. From germline, CDR1 is SGHTA and CDR2 FQGNSA. This CDR3 is 15 amino acids long. CDR3 region: CASSLVHRGENEQFF. The CDR3 DNA sequence: TGTGCCAGCAGCTTAGTACACAGGGGCGAGAATGAGCAGTTCTTC.

This clone appeared once. This chain uses TRBV7-9 with TRBJ2-3; D call uncertain. Germline V gene lookup returns CDR1 SEHNR and CDR2 FQNEAQ (reference sequence). V shed 4 bases and J shed 4 bases, with 12 bases lying between them. The CDR3 extends over 14 amino acids. CDR3 amino acids: CASSSPWWADTQYF. CDR3 in DNA: TGTGCCAGCAGCTCACCTTGGTGGGCAGATACGCAGTATTTT. Filled out from reference TRBV7-9 and TRBJ2-3, the complete variable domain reads DTGVSQNPRHKITKRGQNVTFRCDPISEHNRLYWYRQTLGQGPEFLTYFQNEAQLEKSRLLSDRFSAERPKGSFSTLEIQRTEQGDSAMYLCASSSPWWADTQYFGPGTRLTVL.

The chain couples TRBV11-1 to TRBJ2-3; tentative D call: TRBD1 (6 bases). This CDR3 spans 17 amino acids. Germline V gene data show CDR1 as SGHAT and CDR2 as FQDESV (reference sequence). The V end lost 5 bases, the J end lost 4 bases, and 22 bases lay between the germline ends. The CDR3 here is CASSQITGLLMPDTQYF. CDR3 in DNA: TGTGCCAGCAGCCAGATTACAGGGCTGTTGATGCCAGATACGCAGTATTTT.

J is TRBJ2-7 and V is TRBV11-2; 10 bases are shared with TRBD1. The germline V gene encodes CDR1 SGHAT and CDR2 FQNNGV. Trimming cost V 1 base and J 6 bases; bases outside gene matches: 6. CDR3 size: 15 residues. The CDR3 DNA sequence: TGTGCCAGCAGCTTAGGGACAGGGGGGAACGGCGAGCAGTACTTC. As protein: CASSLGTGGNGEQYF.

J is TRBJ1-2 and V is TRBV7-2; 8 nucleotides match TRBD1. The CDR3 is 16 amino acids. V lost 5 bases, J lost 6 bases, and 14 bases stayed unmatched. CDR1 and CDR2 (germline): SGHTA, FQGNSA. CDR3 region: CASSPGPSRQGNGYTF. Written as DNA, the CDR3 is TGTGCCAGCAGCCCCGGACCCTCCCGACAGGGGAATGGCTACACCTTC. Complete variable domain (other parts from reference TRBV7-2 and TRBJ1-2): GAGVSQSPSNKVTEKGKDVELRCDPISGHTALYWYRQSLGQGLEFLIYFQGNSAPDKSGLPSDRFSAERTGGSVSTLTIQRTQQEDSAVYLCASSPGPSRQGNGYTFGSGTRLTVV.

This chain connects TRBV4-1 to TRBJ2-7; D is unclear. The V gene's germline CDR1 is MGHRA and CDR2 YSYEKL. V lost 0 bases and J lost 2, with 17 bases in between. This CDR3 comprises 17 residues. CDR3 sequence: CASSQDVPGYDTYEQYF. The DNA for the CDR3 is TGCGCCAGCAGCCAAGATGTGCCTGGGTACGACACCTACGAGCAGTACTTC.

V gene TRBV18 combines with J gene TRBJ1-5; unclear D gene. Germline V gene lookup returns CDR1 KGHSH and CDR2 LQKENI. CDR3 length: 16 amino acids. V lost 6 bases and J 2 bases, leaving 17 bases between the germline ends. The CDR3 bases are TGTGCCAGCTCTAGTACGCCCTCCCAAGGCAATCAGCCCCAGCATTTT. Translating it yields CASSSTPSQGNQPQHF.

The rearrangement uses TRBV19 and TRBJ2-3, with 7 nucleotides matching TRBD2. The CDR3 spans 15 residues. V lost 3 bases and J lost 2; bases outside the gene matches: 5. In germline, CDR1 is LNHDA, CDR2 SQIVND (reference sequence). Written as DNA, the CDR3 is TGTGCCAGTAGTATCTCCAGCGGGACCACAGATACGCAGTATTTT. The encoded protein is CASSISSGTTDTQYF.

This clone was observed a single time. The CDR3 nucleotides read TGTGCCAGCAGCTCGACTAGCGGGAACGTAGAGACCCAGTACTTC. Its protein product is CASSSTSGNVETQYF. The J gene is TRBJ2-5, the V gene TRBV5-6; 11 bases map to TRBD2. The germline V gene has CDR1 SGHDT and CDR2 YYEEEE. V was clipped by 3 bases and J by 4 bases; unmatched bases: 5. This CDR3 spans 15 amino acids.

The chain's CDR3 is CASSSRTSMDSWQFF. CDR3 nucleotides: TGTGCCAGCAGCTCCCGGACTAGTATGGACTCTTGGCAGTTCTTC. The chain carries TRBV7-6 and TRBJ2-1; 7 bases agree with TRBD2. The CDR3 is made up of 15 amino acids. Trimming at V came to 4 bases and at J to 12 bases, leaving 15 bases not matched to a gene. Looked up from germline, CDR1 is SGHVS and CDR2 is FNYEAQ.

The CDR3 loop is CASSLFAGGGYEQYF. CDR3 in DNA: TGTGCCAGCAGCTTATTCGCGGGGGGCGGCTACGAGCAGTACTTC. J is TRBJ2-7 and V is TRBV7-2; TRBD2 agrees at 8 bases. The junction had 6 bases not matched to a gene; V was cut back by 2 bases and J by 3 bases. Germline values: CDR1 SGHTA, CDR2 FQGNSA. The CDR3 totals 15 residues.

This clone was observed a handful of times. V is TRBV28 and J is TRBJ1-1; unclear D gene. Germline V gene sequence: CDR1 MDHEN, CDR2 SYDVKM. V was shortened by 8 bases and J by 4 bases, with 14 bases between the two germline ends. This CDR3 has 13 amino acids. CDR3 region: CASATVLSTEAFF. DNA of the CDR3: TGTGCCAGCGCAACAGTATTAAGCACTGAAGCTTTCTTT.

Only one count was recorded for this clone. At the DNA level, this CDR3 is encoded by other sequences in the same sample as well. The chain combines TRBV27 with TRBJ1-2, with D possibly TRBD1 on 6 matching bases. This CDR3 spans 13 amino acids. Germline CDR1 MNHEY, CDR2 SMNVEV (reference sequence). The V gene lost 5 bases and the J gene lost 2 bases, with 9 bases spanning the gap. The CDR3 region is CASSLTGNYGYTF. The CDR3 DNA follows: TGTGCCAGCAGTCTTACAGGGAACTATGGCTACACCTTC.